Below, 20 T cell receptor beta chains from the same sample are listed, as sequenced in a study of blood T cells in healthy people across ages. The use of a sample-barcoded 5' primer and a J-beta primer mix characterized a second PCR of 7 to 11 cycles. TCRdb processed the 5' RACE reads anew with MiXCR; each CDR3 protein has one entry. The repertoire consists of about 1.5 million distinct CDR3 sequences, with approximately 43% occurring once and the leading ten covering over 3.5%. Material for sequencing was blood. Receptors originate from a young woman in good health.

CDR3 amino acids: CASSQSTWGALRDEKLFF. Written as DNA, the CDR3 is TGCGCCAGCAGCCAAAGTACGTGGGGGGCGCTCCGGGATGAAAAACTGTTTTTT. The rearrangement uses TRBV4-1 and TRBJ1-4; D possibly corresponds to TRBD1 (6 bases). The CDR3 is 18 residues long. Germline CDR1 is MGHRA and CDR2 is YSYEKL. Trimming removed 2 bases from V and 6 bases from J, with 22 bases in between.

The chain recombines TRBV5-6 with TRBJ1-1; D may be TRBD1 (5 bases). Germline V gene data show CDR1 as SGHDT and CDR2 as YYEEEE. V lost 3 bases and J 0 bases, leaving 12 bases between the germline ends. This CDR3 is 15 amino acids long. In DNA form, the CDR3 reads TGTGCCAGCAGCTCTCGACAGTTTATGAACACTGAAGCTTTCTTT. Translation: CASSSRQFMNTEAFF.

CDR3 sequence reads: CSARVRGLNEQFF. CDR3 nucleotides: TGCAGTGCTAGAGTCAGGGGGCTTAACGAGCAGTTCTTC. The V call is TRBV20-1, the J call TRBJ2-1; 8 nucleotides match TRBD1. The CDR3 sequence is 13 residues long. Per germline, CDR1 DFQATT and CDR2 SNEGSKA (reference sequence). Trimming removed 1 base from V and 10 bases from J; junction bases left unmatched: 6.

The chain links TRBV12-3 or TRBV12-4 to TRBJ2-1; weak D call: TRBD2 (6 bases). There are 15 residues in the CDR3. V lost 4 bases, J lost 1 base, and 11 bases lay in between. The CDR3 DNA reads as TGTGCCAGCAGTTCGGCCCGGGAGTCCTACAATGAGCAGTTCTTC. Protein: CASSSARESYNEQFF.

Worth noting for this clonotype: An end of the junction differs from the germline gene, which may be a read error. The chain uses TRBV4-2 and TRBJ2-1; perhaps TRBD1 as D (6 bases). CDR3 length: 15 amino acids. Germline loops: CDR1 LGHNA, CDR2 YNFKEQ. The CDR3 protein is CASSLPGHGDNGQFF. CDR3 DNA: TGTGCCAGCAGCCTACCGGGACACGGCGACAATGGGCAGTTCTTC.

This clonotype was seen only a few times. This chain joins TRBV6-1 and TRBJ1-2; D call uncertain. V was trimmed by 1 base and J by 4 bases, leaving 7 bases between them. The CDR3 consists of 13 residues. The V gene's germline CDR1 is MNHNS and CDR2 SASEGT. The CDR3 coding sequence is TGTGCCAGCAGTGAAGGGTCTGTCTATGGCTACACCTTC. Protein sequence: CASSEGSVYGYTF.

This clonotype was counted ten times or more. The J gene is TRBJ2-7, the V gene TRBV12-3 or TRBV12-4; unclear D gene. Between the trimmed V and J ends, which lost 3 bases and 3 bases, there was a span of 6 bases. The CDR3 contains 12 residues. CDR3 sequence (DNA): TGTGCCAGCAGTTTCACCCTCTACGAGCAGTACTTC. Translation gives CASSFTLYEQYF.

With regard to this clonotype: Sequence at one end of the junction differs from germline and may be a read error. The chain has TRBV13 and TRBJ2-1; the match to TRBD1 covers 8 bases. The V gene's germline CDR1 is PRHDT and CDR2 FYEKMQ (reference sequence). This CDR3 has 16 residues. CDR3 in amino acids: CASSTSTGETYNEHFF. As DNA, the CDR3 is TGTGCCAGCAGCACATCGACAGGGGAGACCTACAATGAGCACTTCTTC.

This clonotype was recorded a few times. The CDR3 sequence is CASSTMGHLEQYF. CDR3 DNA sequence: TGTGCCAGCAGTACCATGGGACATTTGGAGCAGTACTTC. The gene calls are TRBV6-2 or TRBV6-3 and TRBJ2-7; maybe TRBD1 (6 bases). CDR3 length: 13 amino acids. Germline lookup yields CDR1 MNHEY and CDR2 SVGEGT. V dropped 5 bases and J dropped 7 bases, with 15 bases sitting between them.

The chain uses TRBV7-2 and TRBJ1-1; 7 bases are a match to TRBD1. Germline assignment: CDR1 SGHTA and CDR2 FQGNSA. V was pared by 1 base and J by 10 bases, with 9 bases of the junction left unmatched. The CDR3 sequence is 14 residues long. CDR3 loop: CASSLDPTGNLAFF. DNA of the CDR3: TGTGCCAGCAGCTTAGATCCGACAGGGAATTTAGCTTTCTTT.

The chain has TRBV20-1 and TRBJ1-2; D is unresolved. CDR3 length equals 15 residues. V gave up 0 bases and J gave up 3 bases, with 14 bases separating them. Germline lookup yields CDR1 DFQATT and CDR2 SNEGSKA (reference sequence). CDR3 DNA sequence: TGCAGTGCTAGAGATTACGGGGAAGGCGACTATGGCTACACCTTC. This sequence encodes CSARDYGEGDYGYTF.

In this sample, this clonotype turned up many times. The CDR3 protein is CSVVGPGGYGYTF. The CDR3 coding sequence is TGCAGCGTTGTGGGTCCCGGAGGATATGGCTACACCTTC. The chain is built from TRBV29-1 and TRBJ1-2, with D unclear. V was clipped by 4 bases and J by 5 bases, with 14 bases between them. Germline V gene lookup returns CDR1 SQVTM and CDR2 ANQGSEA. The CDR3 covers 13 residues.

V and J are TRBV18 and TRBJ2-4, with D perhaps matching TRBD1 or TRBD2 (5 bases each). This CDR3 is 17 amino acids long. Trimming cost V 4 bases and J 0 bases, with 16 bases left between them. Germline lookup yields CDR1 KGHSH and CDR2 LQKENI. The CDR3 loop reads CASSQQAGDVAKNIQYF. The CDR3 DNA sequence: TGTGCCAGCTCACAACAGGCTGGGGACGTAGCCAAAAACATTCAGTACTTC.

This clonotype was detected a few times. The J gene is TRBJ1-1, the V gene TRBV20-1; tentative D call: TRBD1 (5 bases). The V end lost 4 bases, the J end lost 0 bases, and 9 bases lay between the germline ends. CDR3 length: 13 amino acids. The V gene's germline CDR1 is DFQATT and CDR2 SNEGSKA (reference sequence). CDR3 bases: TGCAGTGCTACCGGGACGGTGAACACTGAAGCTTTCTTT. The encoded protein is CSATGTVNTEAFF.

This clonotype was seen only a few times. This could be a read error, since a much larger clone is one nucleotide away. CDR3 loop: CASSYRTDYEQYF. The CDR3, as DNA: TGTGCCAGCAGTTATAGGACAGATTACGAGCAGTACTTC. The gene calls are TRBV6-5 and TRBJ2-7; possibly TRBD1 for D (6 bases). Germline V gene lookup returns CDR1 MNHEY and CDR2 SVGAGI. Between the trimmed V and J ends, which lost 3 bases and 4 bases, there was a span of 10 bases. The CDR3 has 13 residues.

There are a few counts of this clonotype. V is TRBV12-3 or TRBV12-4 and J is TRBJ2-7; 7 positions match TRBD1. The CDR3 has 14 amino acids. V was pared by 3 bases and J by 3 bases, with 5 bases of the junction left unmatched. The CDR3 bases are TGTGCCAGCAGTTTGGGCAGGGGGTTCTACGAGCAGTACTTC. This sequence encodes CASSLGRGFYEQYF.

This clonotype was picked up a small number of times. The V and J genes are TRBV7-9 and TRBJ1-2; D is possibly TRBD1 (6 bases). V shed 2 bases and J shed 7 bases, with 11 bases lying between them. There are 13 residues in the CDR3. Germline V gene sequence: CDR1 SEHNR, CDR2 FQNEAQ (reference sequence). DNA of the CDR3: TGTGCCAGCAGCTTATTAGGGGGAGCTGGCTACACCTTC. Translating gives CASSLLGGAGYTF. The whole variable domain, remainder taken from reference TRBV7-9 and TRBJ1-2, is DTGVSQNPRHKITKRGQNVTFRCDPISEHNRLYWYRQTLGQGPEFLTYFQNEAQLEKSRLLSDRFSAERPKGSFSTLEIQRTEQGDSAMYLCASSLLGGAGYTFGSGTRLTVV.

This clonotype has more than one count but fewer than ten. The chain has TRBV4-3 and TRBJ2-2; TRBD2 matches 12 bases. Germline V lookup: CDR1 LGHNA, CDR2 YSLEER. V lost 0 bases to trimming and J lost 4 bases; unmatched junction nucleotides: 9. This CDR3 spans 19 amino acids. The CDR3 nucleotides read TGCGCCAGCAGCCAAGATTGGCTAGCGGGAGGGATGGCCACCGGGGAGCTGTTTTTT. It specifies CASSQDWLAGGMATGELFF.

CDR3 nucleotides: TGTGCCAGCAGCAGGACAGGGTCCTCAGAGACCCAGTACTTC. Amino acids: CASSRTGSSETQYF. The genes are TRBV6-5 and TRBJ2-4, with 8 bases aligning to TRBD1. The J call is in doubt because the DNA end fits TRBJ2-5 better. The CDR3 totals 14 residues. Germline CDR1 is MNHEY and CDR2 is SVGAGI.

This clonotype appeared many times. This sequence joins TRBV20-1 and TRBJ2-3; D unclear. This CDR3 region has 11 residues. V lost 1 base and J lost 5, with 4 bases in between. Looked up from germline, CDR1 is DFQATT and CDR2 is SNEGSKA (reference sequence). The CDR3 spells CSARAGDTQYF. The CDR3 nucleotides read TGCAGTGCTAGAGCGGGAGATACGCAGTATTTT.